Below are 32 T cell receptor beta chains sequenced from a single sample in a study of T cells in localized non-small cell lung cancer. Method: immunoSEQ multiplex PCR; TCRdb's copy keeps in-frame clones and lacks some. The table has fewer than 90,000 clones, around 80% seen once. The sequencing here drew on PBMCs, taken before any cancer treatment. The receptors derive from a man between 40 and 70 years old with stage II squamous cell lung carcinoma.

This chain links TRBV6-6 with TRBJ1-2; 11 nucleotides match TRBD1. The germline V gene has CDR1 MNHNY and CDR2 SVGAGI (reference sequence). This CDR3 is built from 14 residues. Trimming removed 6 bases from V and 5 bases from J; junction bases left unmatched: 5. CDR3 loop: CASSLDRGRYGYTF. The CDR3 DNA reads as TGTGCCAGCAGCCTGGACAGGGGGCGTTATGGCTACACCTTC.

The J gene is TRBJ1-1, the V gene TRBV19, with D perhaps matching TRBD1 (6 bases). V was clipped by 8 bases and J by 1 base, with 11 bases between them. The CDR3 consists of 13 residues. The germline V gene has CDR1 LNHDA and CDR2 SQIVND (reference sequence). The CDR3 loop reads CASHLGGNTEAFF. In DNA form, the CDR3 reads TGTGCCAGTCATCTAGGGGGGAACACTGAAGCTTTCTTT.

This clone is a singleton in its sample. The rearrangement links TRBV7-9 to TRBJ1-5; 7 bases map to TRBD1. The CDR3 has 14 residues. V gave up 4 bases and J gave up 6 bases; unmatched junction bases: 6. The germline CDR1 and CDR2 sequences are SEHNR and FQNEAQ (reference sequence). The CDR3 sequence is CASSSTGDTQPQHF. The CDR3 coding sequence is TGTGCCAGCAGCTCTACAGGGGATACTCAGCCCCAGCATTTT. The variable domain in full, with the rest retrieved from reference TRBV7-9 and TRBJ1-5, is DTGVSQNPRHKITKRGQNVTFRCDPISEHNRLYWYRQTLGQGPEFLTYFQNEAQLEKSRLLSDRFSAERPKGSFSTLEIQRTEQGDSAMYLCASSSTGDTQPQHFGDGTRLSIL.

A few counts support this clone. V usage is TRBV10-3 and J usage is TRBJ2-1; 10 bases match TRBD2. This CDR3 contains 14 residues. Germline CDR1 reads ENHRY; CDR2 reads SYGVKD. The trim removed 3 bases at V and 7 bases at J, leaving 3 bases unmatched. CDR3 bases: TGTGCCATCAGTGAAGCGGGAGGGGTAAATGAGCAGTTCTTC. Its protein is CAISEAGGVNEQFF.

The chain has TRBV5-1 and TRBJ1-4; no reliable D call. This CDR3 region has 13 residues. The germline V gene has CDR1 SGHRS and CDR2 YFSETQ. Trimming took 0 bases from V and 2 from J, leaving 2 bases between them. CDR3 region: CASSLGTNEKLFF. CDR3 in DNA: TGCGCCAGCAGCTTGGGGACTAATGAAAAACTGTTTTTT.

V usage is TRBV7-6 and J usage is TRBJ2-7, with 10 bases lining up with TRBD1. After removal of 5 bases from V and 5 bases from J, the junction contained 6 bases not matched to a gene. This CDR3 has 14 residues. Germline V lookup: CDR1 SGHVS, CDR2 FNYEAQ. Written as DNA, the CDR3 is TGTGCCAGCAGCCCATGGACAGGGGGGAACGAGCAGTACTTC. It specifies CASSPWTGGNEQYF.

This chain connects TRBV18 to TRBJ2-7; D perhaps matches TRBD1 (5 bases). Deletions cut 3 bases from V and 0 bases from J, with 9 bases between. The CDR3 length is 14 residues. In germline, CDR1 is KGHSH, CDR2 LQKENI. DNA of the CDR3: TGTGCCAGCTCACCTCGACAGAGCTCCTACGAGCAGTACTTC. It is translated as CASSPRQSSYEQYF.

V gene TRBV11-3 combines with J gene TRBJ2-1, with 7 positions matching TRBD1. V was pared by 6 bases and J by 0 bases, with 11 bases of the junction left unmatched. The germline gives CDR1 SGHNT, CDR2 YENEEA. This CDR3 has 17 residues. For the CDR3, the DNA is TGTGCCAGCAGTCAGACAGGGTACGGGCCCTCCTACAATGAGCAGTTCTTC. This gives the protein CASSQTGYGPSYNEQFF. Full variable domain (remainder filled in from reference TRBV11-3 and TRBJ2-1): EAGVVQSPRYKIIEKKQPVAFWCNPISGHNTLYWYLQNLGQGPELLIRYENEEAVDDSQLPKDRFSAERLKGVDSTLKIQPAELGDSAVYLCASSQTGYGPSYNEQFFGPGTRLTVL.

The J gene is TRBJ2-5, the V gene TRBV19, with 11 bases lining up with TRBD2. CDR1 and CDR2 (germline): LNHDA, SQIVND (reference sequence). Trimming took 5 bases from V and 2 from J; bases not matched to a gene: 7. The CDR3 runs to 16 residues. CDR3 bases: TGTGCCAGTAGTTCAAGACTAGCGGGACATCAAGAGACCCAGTACTTC. Translating it yields CASSSRLAGHQETQYF.

This rearrangement joins TRBV4-1 to TRBJ1-2; perhaps TRBD1 as D (6 bases). The length of the CDR3 is 15 residues. In germline, CDR1 is MGHRA, CDR2 YSYEKL. The ends were cut back, 4 bases at V and 7 bases at J, with 19 bases in the middle. Here the CDR3 DNA reads TGCGCCAGCAGCCCAGCAAGGGGGGCAAATCGTGGCTACACCTTC. Amino acids: CASSPARGANRGYTF.

The V and J genes are TRBV5-1 and TRBJ1-5; D gene unclear. This CDR3 region has 14 residues. Germline V lookup: CDR1 SGHRS, CDR2 YFSETQ. Deletions cut 2 bases from V and 6 bases from J, with 12 bases between. CDR3 residues: CASSLGQSSQPQHF. The CDR3 bases are TGCGCCAGCAGCTTAGGGCAGTCGAGTCAGCCCCAGCATTTT.

The V gene is TRBV15, the J gene TRBJ1-5; 10 bases match TRBD1. This CDR3 spans 15 amino acids. V shed 3 bases and J 10 bases; nucleotides not matched to a gene: 9. The germline V gene has CDR1 LNHNV and CDR2 YYDKDF (reference sequence). The CDR3 nucleotides are TGTGCCACCAGCAGGGGAGGACAGGGGGACGGACCCCAGCATTTT. Its translation: CATSRGGQGDGPQHF.

The gene calls are TRBV6-5 and TRBJ2-7; 9 bases match TRBD1. The germline CDR1 and CDR2 sequences are MNHEY and SVGAGI. V trimming: 5 bases; J trimming: 9 bases; junction bases outside the gene matches: 8. The CDR3 loop spans 13 amino acids. The CDR3, as DNA: TGTGCCAGCAGTCCTGGGACAGGGTCGGGGCAGTACTTC. Translating gives CASSPGTGSGQYF.

The chain has TRBV2 and TRBJ1-1, with 7 positions matching TRBD1. CDR1 and CDR2 (germline): SNHLY, FYNNEI. With V trimmed by 5 bases and J by 1 base, 4 bases remained unmatched. The CDR3 is made up of 14 amino acids. The DNA of the CDR3 is TGTGCCAGCAGTTTGACAGGGACGAACACTGAAGCTTTCTTT. Protein: CASSLTGTNTEAFF.

This clone has at least ten counts. The gene calls are TRBV28 and TRBJ1-2, with TRBD1 matching 7 bases. The length of the CDR3 is 14 residues. CDR1 MDHEN and CDR2 SYDVKM come from the germline V gene. The J segment lost 2 bases and the V segment lost 5 bases, leaving 5 bases of the junction unmatched. In nucleotides, the CDR3 is TGTGCCAGCAGTACCCCAGGGGGGAACTATGGCTACACCTTC. It encodes CASSTPGGNYGYTF.

The V call is TRBV10-2, the J call TRBJ2-5, with D possibly matching TRBD2 (7 bases). Trimming took 4 bases from V and 2 from J, leaving 14 bases between them. This CDR3 is built from 15 residues. CDR1 and CDR2 (germline): WSHSY, SAAADI. The CDR3 DNA is TGCGCCAGCAGTGGTGGGGGGGCACCGCAAGAGACCCAGTACTTC. Its protein is CASSGGGAPQETQYF.

This clone appeared a few times. V and J are TRBV9 and TRBJ2-7; D may be TRBD1 or TRBD2 (6 bases each). The CDR3 is made up of 13 amino acids. CDR1 and CDR2 from the germline V gene are SGDLS and YYNGEE. Trimming took 0 bases from V and 5 from J, leaving 9 bases between them. CDR3: CASSVGGANEQYF. The CDR3, as DNA: TGTGCCAGCAGCGTAGGGGGGGCCAACGAGCAGTACTTC.

This rearrangement joins TRBV7-3 to TRBJ2-1; D is uncertain. This CDR3 comprises 14 residues. Germline-derived CDR1 and CDR2 are SGHTA and FQGTGA. Trimming took 5 bases from V and 5 from J, leaving 13 bases between them. The CDR3 loop reads CASSPRRQDNEQFF. The CDR3 DNA is TGTGCCAGCAGCCCCCGACGGCAGGACAATGAGCAGTTCTTC.

The chain has TRBV27 and TRBJ2-7, with D tentatively TRBD1 (6 bases). V shed 3 bases and J shed 5 bases, with 14 bases lying between them. CDR3 length equals 14 residues. Germline V gene lookup returns CDR1 MNHEY and CDR2 SMNVEV (reference sequence). This CDR3 is CASSLVQGGNEQYF. CDR3 sequence (DNA): TGTGCCAGCAGTTTGGTACAGGGTGGGAACGAGCAGTACTTC.

The V gene is TRBV7-2, the J gene TRBJ2-1; no clear D. This CDR3 region has 15 residues. V lost 5 bases to trimming and J lost 0 bases, with 11 bases between them. Germline values: CDR1 SGHTA, CDR2 FQGNSA. DNA of the CDR3: TGTGCCAGCAGCACCCAGCTGAGCTCCTACAATGAGCAGTTCTTC. Its translation: CASSTQLSSYNEQFF.

This chain connects TRBV6-1 to TRBJ2-3; D is possibly TRBD1 (6 bases). The CDR3 has 18 amino acids. V was shortened by 1 base and J by 2 bases, with 19 bases between the two germline ends. The germline CDR1 and CDR2 sequences are MNHNS and SASEGT. The CDR3 DNA reads as TGTGCCAGCAGTGAAGATCGAGGGACACTTATAATCACAGATACGCAGTATTTT. It encodes CASSEDRGTLIITDTQYF.

CDR3 sequence (DNA): TGTGCCAGTAGTGACCGCCGGGCGAACACTGAAGCTTTCTTT. Residues: CASSDRRANTEAFF. The rearrangement uses TRBV19 and TRBJ1-1; no reliable D call. The CDR3 length is 14 residues. V was trimmed by 5 bases and J by 1 base, leaving 11 bases between them. Germline CDR1 reads LNHDA; CDR2 reads SQIVND (reference sequence).

As regards this clone: Given a much more abundant clone one base away, this may be a read error. CDR3 sequence (DNA): TGTGCCAGCAGCTTTGCCTACAATGAGCAGTTCTTC. It encodes CASSFAYNEQFF. The chain combines TRBV11-2 with TRBJ2-1; D ambiguous. Trimming removed 3 bases at V and 2 bases at J, with 2 bases between. The CDR3 is 12 residues long. Germline CDR1 and CDR2: SGHAT and FQNNGV.

The chain joins TRBV6-6 to TRBJ1-4; TRBD1 aligns across 7 bases. J gave up 8 bases and V 4 bases, and 7 bases lay outside the gene matches. Germline CDR1 reads MNHNY; CDR2 reads SVGAGI (reference sequence). The CDR3 runs 14 residues. The CDR3 DNA reads TGTGCCAGCAGTTTAAACAGGGGCGCGGAAAAACTGTTTTTT. Translated: CASSLNRGAEKLFF.

The chain combines TRBV7-9 with TRBJ1-2; the D gene is possibly TRBD1 (5 bases). Deletions cut 1 base from V and 2 bases from J, with 14 bases between. CDR1 and CDR2 (germline): SEHNR, FQNEAQ (reference sequence). The CDR3 is 16 amino acids. The CDR3 loop is CASSLVGPRVNYGYTF. In DNA, the CDR3 is TGTGCCAGCAGCTTAGTTGGCCCCAGGGTCAACTATGGCTACACCTTC.

CDR3 in amino acids: CASSPPRGDTEAFF. DNA for the CDR3: TGTGCCAGCTCACCACCGAGAGGGGACACTGAAGCTTTCTTT. V is TRBV18 and J is TRBJ1-1; perhaps TRBD1 as D (5 bases). Per the germline V gene, CDR1 is KGHSH and CDR2 is LQKENI. Trimming removed 0 bases at V and 3 bases at J, with 8 bases between. The CDR3 contains 14 residues.

The chain joins TRBV30 to TRBJ2-2, with D maybe TRBD1 (5 bases). CDR1 and CDR2 (germline): GTSNPN, SVGIG (reference sequence). Trimming removed 1 base at V and 5 bases at J, with 5 bases between. The CDR3 consists of 12 residues. The CDR3 coding sequence is TGTGCCTGGAGTGAGGGGACCGGGGAGCTGTTTTTT. Translating gives CAWSEGTGELFF.

The J gene is TRBJ2-2, the V gene TRBV4-3; D may correspond to TRBD1 or TRBD2 (6 bases each). Deletions cut 0 bases from V and 7 bases from J, with 15 bases between. This CDR3 is 16 amino acids long. The V gene's germline CDR1 is LGHNA and CDR2 YSLEER. The DNA of the CDR3 is TGCGCCAGCAGCCAAGAGTTAACGGGGGCGGGCGGGGAGCTGTTTTTT. Amino acids: CASSQELTGAGGELFF.

This sequence joins TRBV30 and TRBJ2-7; 10 bases are shared with TRBD2. The CDR3 runs 17 residues. The V and J ends lost 1 base and 2 bases, in that order; junction bases with no gene match: 11. The germline gives CDR1 GTSNPN, CDR2 SVGIG (reference sequence). CDR3 DNA: TGTGCCTGGAGTGGAAGGGGCACTAGCGGGGACCCCTACGAGCAGTACTTC. Translated, it gives CAWSGRGTSGDPYEQYF.

This clone was seen at least ten times. The chain uses TRBV27 and TRBJ1-4; 11 positions match TRBD1. The CDR3 sequence is 16 residues long. V was clipped by 5 bases and J by 8 bases; unmatched bases: 10. The germline gives CDR1 MNHEY, CDR2 SMNVEV (reference sequence). This CDR3 reads CASSADRGQMREKLFF. The CDR3 DNA reads as TGTGCCAGCAGTGCGGACAGGGGGCAAATGAGGGAAAAACTGTTTTTT. The variable domain in full, completed from reference TRBV27 and TRBJ1-4, reads EAQVTQNPRYLITVTGKKLTVTCSQNMNHEYMSWYRQDPGLGLRQIYYSMNVEVTDKGDVPEGYKVSRKEKRNFPLILESPSPNQTSLYFCASSADRGQMREKLFFGSGTQLSVL.

The gene calls are TRBV6-6 and TRBJ1-2; a weak D match, TRBD1 (5 bases). The length of the CDR3 is 15 residues. V lost 7 bases and J lost 0, with 15 bases in between. Germline V CDR1 and CDR2: MNHNY, SVGAGI (reference sequence). This CDR3 is CASNPKGYPNYGYTF. The CDR3, as DNA: TGTGCCAGCAACCCAAAGGGGTACCCTAACTATGGCTACACCTTC.

With respect to this clone: Within the sample, other DNA sequences also encode this same CDR3. V is TRBV6-5 and J is TRBJ1-1, with 10 bases identical to TRBD1. This CDR3 has 15 residues. Per the germline V gene, CDR1 is MNHEY and CDR2 is SVGAGI. V lost 6 bases and J lost 0; bases outside the gene matches: 4. CDR3 region: CASSRDRGLNTEAFF. CDR3 DNA: TGTGCCAGCAGCCGGGACAGGGGTTTGAACACTGAAGCTTTCTTT.